One and the same sample provided the 2 T cell receptor beta chains below, sequenced in a study of T cells in Graves' hyperthyroidism and ophthalmopathy. Authors of the study amplified TCR beta CDR3 regions from RNA transcripts. Carried out on the TCR CDR3, a first-round RT-PCR used the HTBI primer set. TCRdb re-called the multiplex PCR reads through MiXCR, storing one row per CDR3 protein. There are 650,000 to 800,000 distinct CDR3 sequences in the sample; just under 45% occur only once, and more than 7% lies in the top ten. Source material: peripheral blood or thyroid tissue (not recorded which). These receptors were taken from an adult man with Graves' disease, either hyperthyroidism or ophthalmopathy (not recorded which).

This clonotype turned up a few times. The chain combines TRBV2 with TRBJ1-4; tentatively, D is TRBD1 (6 bases). V dropped 6 bases and J dropped 8 bases, with 13 bases sitting between them. CDR1 is SNHLY, CDR2 FYNNEI, per germline. The CDR3 is made up of 13 amino acids. CDR3 protein: CASSGYRDEKLFF. The CDR3 coding sequence is TGTGCCAGCAGCGGGTACAGGGACGAAAAACTGTTTTTT.

The genes are TRBV20-1 and TRBJ2-7; 9 nucleotides match TRBD2. The CDR3 consists of 16 residues. Per germline, CDR1 DFQATT and CDR2 SNEGSKA (reference sequence). J gave up 0 bases and V 3 bases, and 9 bases lay outside the gene matches. The CDR3 coding sequence is TGCAGTGCTAGCAGAGCGGGAGGCCGAAGCTCCTACGAGCAGTACTTC. It yields the protein CSASRAGGRSSYEQYF.